The entry below describes one T cell receptor (beta chain). The data originate from a study of T cells in Graves' hyperthyroidism and ophthalmopathy. Every diagnosis used clinical symptoms, serum thyroxine and TRAb, thyroid ultrasound and orbital computed tomography. After removal of 5 bases from V and 4 bases from J, the junction contained 4 bases not matched to a gene. CDR3 length: 15 amino acids. Per germline, CDR1 DFQATT and CDR2 SNEGSKA (reference sequence). TCR beta CDR3 sequences were amplified from RNA transcripts. A set of HTBI primers served as the primers for a first-round RT-PCR of the TCR CDR3. MiXCR, run by TCRdb on the multiplex PCR reads, gives a single entry per CDR3 protein. The repertoire holds about 600,000 distinct CDR3 sequences, about a sixth seen once, with around 3.3% in the top ten.

The sequencing sample was made of blood. The TCR sequence derives from a woman in her thirties or forties with Graves' ophthalmopathy. The chain has TRBV20-1 and TRBJ2-3; 15 bases align to TRBD2. In DNA form, the CDR3 reads TGCAGTGCTGGACTAGCGGGGGGGCCTGCAGATACGCAGTATTTT. Protein sequence: CSAGLAGGPADTQYF.